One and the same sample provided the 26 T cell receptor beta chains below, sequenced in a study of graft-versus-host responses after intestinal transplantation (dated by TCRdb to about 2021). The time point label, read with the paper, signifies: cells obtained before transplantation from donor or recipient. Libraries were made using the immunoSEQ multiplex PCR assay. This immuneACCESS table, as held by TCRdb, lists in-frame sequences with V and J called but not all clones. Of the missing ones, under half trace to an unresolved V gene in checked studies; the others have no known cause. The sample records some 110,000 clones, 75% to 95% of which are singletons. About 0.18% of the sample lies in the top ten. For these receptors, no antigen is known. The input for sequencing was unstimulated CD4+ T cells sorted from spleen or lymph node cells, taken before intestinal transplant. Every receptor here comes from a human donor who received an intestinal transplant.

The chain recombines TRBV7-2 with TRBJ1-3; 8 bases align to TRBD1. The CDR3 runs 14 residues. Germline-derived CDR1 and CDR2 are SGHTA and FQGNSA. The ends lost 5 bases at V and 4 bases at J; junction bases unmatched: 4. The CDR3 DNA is TGTGCCAGCAGCCCGGACAGGGCGGGAAACACCATATATTTT. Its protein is CASSPDRAGNTIYF. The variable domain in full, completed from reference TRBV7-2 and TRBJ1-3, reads GAGVSQSPSNKVTEKGKDVELRCDPISGHTALYWYRQSLGQGLEFLIYFQGNSAPDKSGLPSDRFSAERTGGSVSTLTIQRTQQEDSAVYLCASSPDRAGNTIYFGEGSWLTVV.

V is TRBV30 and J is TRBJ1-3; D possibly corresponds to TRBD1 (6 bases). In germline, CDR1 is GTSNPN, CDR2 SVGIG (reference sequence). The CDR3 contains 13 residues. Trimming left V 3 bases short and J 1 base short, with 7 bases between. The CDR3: CAWSDRSGNTIYF. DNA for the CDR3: TGTGCCTGGAGCGACAGGTCTGGAAACACCATATATTTT.

The chain's CDR3 is CAISARQEGTEAFF. The CDR3 nucleotides are TGTGCCATCAGTGCCCGACAGGAAGGCACTGAAGCTTTCTTT. V is TRBV10-3 and J is TRBJ1-1, with D possibly matching TRBD1 (6 bases). This CDR3 comprises 14 residues. Germline lookup yields CDR1 ENHRY and CDR2 SYGVKD. Trimming pared 4 bases from V and 4 bases from J, leaving 13 bases between.

CDR3 bases: TGTGCCAGCACCCGGGGAGTGAACACTGAAGCTTTCTTT. Its translation: CASTRGVNTEAFF. The gene calls are TRBV6-5 and TRBJ1-1; no clear D. The germline CDR1 and CDR2 sequences are MNHEY and SVGAGI. The CDR3 spans 13 residues. V was cut by 7 bases and J by 0 bases, with 9 bases left in between.

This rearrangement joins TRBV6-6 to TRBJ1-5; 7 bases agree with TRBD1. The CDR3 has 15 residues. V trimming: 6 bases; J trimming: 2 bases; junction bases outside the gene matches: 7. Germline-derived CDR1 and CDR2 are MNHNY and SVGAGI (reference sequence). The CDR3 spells CASSPDRAGNQPQHF. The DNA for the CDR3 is TGTGCCAGCAGCCCCGACAGGGCGGGCAATCAGCCCCAGCATTTT.

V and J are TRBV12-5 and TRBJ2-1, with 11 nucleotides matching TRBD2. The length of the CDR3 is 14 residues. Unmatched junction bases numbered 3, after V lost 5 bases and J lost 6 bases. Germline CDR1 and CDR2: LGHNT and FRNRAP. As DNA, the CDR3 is TGTGCTAGTGGTCCGGGACTAGCGGTCAATGAGCAGTTCTTC. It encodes CASGPGLAVNEQFF. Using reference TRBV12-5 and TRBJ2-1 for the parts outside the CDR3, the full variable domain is DARVTQTPRHKVTEMGQEVTMRCQPILGHNTVFWYRQTMMQGLELLAYFRNRAPLDDSGMPKDRFSAEMPDATLATLKIQPSEPRDSAVYFCASGPGLAVNEQFFGPGTRLTVL.

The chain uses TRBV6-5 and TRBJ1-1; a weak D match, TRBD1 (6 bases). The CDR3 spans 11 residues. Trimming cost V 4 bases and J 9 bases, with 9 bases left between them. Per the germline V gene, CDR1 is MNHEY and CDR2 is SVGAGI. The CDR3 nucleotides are TGTGCCAGCAGTTCCGGACAGAAAGCTTTCTTT. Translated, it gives CASSSGQKAFF.

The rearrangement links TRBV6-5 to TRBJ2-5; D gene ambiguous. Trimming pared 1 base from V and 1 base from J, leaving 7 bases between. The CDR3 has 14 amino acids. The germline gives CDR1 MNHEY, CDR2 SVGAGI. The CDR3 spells CASSYWAGQETQYF. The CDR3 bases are TGTGCCAGCAGTTACTGGGCAGGCCAAGAGACCCAGTACTTC.

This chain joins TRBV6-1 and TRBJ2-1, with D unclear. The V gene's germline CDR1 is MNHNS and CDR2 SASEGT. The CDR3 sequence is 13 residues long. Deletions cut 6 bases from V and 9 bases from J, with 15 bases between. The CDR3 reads CASSDFRVGEQFF. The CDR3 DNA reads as TGTGCCAGCAGCGACTTTCGCGTTGGTGAGCAGTTCTTC.

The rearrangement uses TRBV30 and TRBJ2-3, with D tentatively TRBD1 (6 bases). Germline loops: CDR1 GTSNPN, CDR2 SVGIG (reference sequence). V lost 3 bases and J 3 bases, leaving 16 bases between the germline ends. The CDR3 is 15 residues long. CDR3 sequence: CAWRHGTKLTDTQYF. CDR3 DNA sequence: TGTGCCTGGAGACACGGGACAAAGCTAACAGATACGCAGTATTTT.

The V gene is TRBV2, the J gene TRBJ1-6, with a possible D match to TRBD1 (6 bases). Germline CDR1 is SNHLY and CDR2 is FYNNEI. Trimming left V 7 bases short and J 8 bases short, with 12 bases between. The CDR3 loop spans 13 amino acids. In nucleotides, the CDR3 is TGTGCCAGCATTAACAGGGTTTATTCACCCCTCCACTTT. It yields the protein CASINRVYSPLHF.

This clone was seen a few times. Here the CDR3 reads CASSLDRGGQPQHF. The CDR3 DNA reads as TGCGCCAGCAGCTTGGACAGGGGCGGTCAGCCCCAGCATTTT. The chain has TRBV5-1 and TRBJ1-5; 7 nucleotides line up with TRBD1. Germline V gene sequence: CDR1 SGHRS, CDR2 YFSETQ. CDR3 length equals 14 residues. Trimming at V came to 0 bases and at J to 6 bases, leaving 3 bases not matched to a gene.

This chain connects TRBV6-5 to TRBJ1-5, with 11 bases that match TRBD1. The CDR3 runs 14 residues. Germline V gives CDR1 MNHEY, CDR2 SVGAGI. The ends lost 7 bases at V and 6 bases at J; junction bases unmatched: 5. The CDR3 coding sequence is TGTGCCAGCACCTTGGGGACAGGGGGTCAGCCCCAGCATTTT. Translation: CASTLGTGGQPQHF.

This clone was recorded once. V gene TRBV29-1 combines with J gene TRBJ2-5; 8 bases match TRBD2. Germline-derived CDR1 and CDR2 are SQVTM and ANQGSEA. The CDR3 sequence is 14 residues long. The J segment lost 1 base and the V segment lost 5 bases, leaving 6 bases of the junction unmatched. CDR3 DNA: TGCAGCGTTCCAATAGGGACTAGCCAAGAGACCCAGTACTTC. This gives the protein CSVPIGTSQETQYF.

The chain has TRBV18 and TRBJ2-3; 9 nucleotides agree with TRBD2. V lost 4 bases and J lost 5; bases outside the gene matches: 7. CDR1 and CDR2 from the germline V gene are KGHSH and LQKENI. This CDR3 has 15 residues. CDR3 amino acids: CASSLLAGERDTQYF. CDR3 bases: TGTGCCAGCTCACTGTTAGCGGGAGAGAGAGATACGCAGTATTTT.

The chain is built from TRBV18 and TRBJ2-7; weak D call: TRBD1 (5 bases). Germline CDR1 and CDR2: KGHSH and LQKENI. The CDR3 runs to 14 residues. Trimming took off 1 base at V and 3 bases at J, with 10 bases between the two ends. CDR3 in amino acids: CASSPLSQGYEQYF. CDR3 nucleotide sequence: TGTGCCAGCTCACCACTGAGCCAGGGCTACGAGCAGTACTTC.

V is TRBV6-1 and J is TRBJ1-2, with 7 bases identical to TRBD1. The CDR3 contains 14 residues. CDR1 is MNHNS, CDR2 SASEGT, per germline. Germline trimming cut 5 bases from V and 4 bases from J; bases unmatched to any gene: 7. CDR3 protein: CASSSGTEVYGYTF. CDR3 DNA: TGTGCCAGCAGTTCCGGGACAGAAGTCTATGGCTACACCTTC.

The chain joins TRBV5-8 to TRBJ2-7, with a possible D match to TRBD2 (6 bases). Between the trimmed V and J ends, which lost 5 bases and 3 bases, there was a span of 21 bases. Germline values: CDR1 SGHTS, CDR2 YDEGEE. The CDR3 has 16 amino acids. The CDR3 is CASRRPGGTGFYEQYF. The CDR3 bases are TGTGCCAGCAGACGTCCAGGCGGGACGGGTTTCTACGAGCAGTACTTC.

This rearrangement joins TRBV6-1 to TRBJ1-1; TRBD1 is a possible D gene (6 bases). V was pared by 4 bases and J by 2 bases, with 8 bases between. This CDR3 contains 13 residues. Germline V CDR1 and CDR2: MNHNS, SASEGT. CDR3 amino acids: CASSVQGNTEAFF. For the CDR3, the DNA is TGTGCCAGCAGTGTACAGGGCAACACTGAAGCTTTCTTT.

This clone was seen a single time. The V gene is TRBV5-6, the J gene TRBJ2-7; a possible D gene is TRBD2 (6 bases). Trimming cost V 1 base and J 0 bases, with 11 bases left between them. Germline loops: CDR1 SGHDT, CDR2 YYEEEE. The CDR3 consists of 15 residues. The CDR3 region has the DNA TGTGCCAGCAGCTTGTCCCGGGGGAGCTCCTACGAGCAGTACTTC. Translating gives CASSLSRGSSYEQYF.

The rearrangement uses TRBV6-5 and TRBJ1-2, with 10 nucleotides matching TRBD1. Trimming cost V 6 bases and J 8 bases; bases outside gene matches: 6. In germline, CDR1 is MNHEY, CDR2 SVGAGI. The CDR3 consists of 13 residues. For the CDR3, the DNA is TGTGCCAGCAGGCCGGGACAGGGGAAGGGCTACACCTTC. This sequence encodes CASRPGQGKGYTF.

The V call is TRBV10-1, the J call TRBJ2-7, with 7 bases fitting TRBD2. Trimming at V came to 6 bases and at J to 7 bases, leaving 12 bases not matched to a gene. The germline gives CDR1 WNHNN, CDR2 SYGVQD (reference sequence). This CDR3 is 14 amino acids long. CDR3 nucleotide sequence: TGCGCCAGCAGCATGGGGCGGGAGAAGGGGGAGCAGTACTTC. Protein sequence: CASSMGREKGEQYF.

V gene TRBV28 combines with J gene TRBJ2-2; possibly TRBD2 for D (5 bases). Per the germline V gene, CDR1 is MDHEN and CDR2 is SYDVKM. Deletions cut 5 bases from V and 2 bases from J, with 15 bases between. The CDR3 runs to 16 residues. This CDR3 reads CASSLILVSNTGELFF. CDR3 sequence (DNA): TGTGCCAGCAGTCTAATACTAGTATCAAACACCGGGGAGCTGTTTTTT.

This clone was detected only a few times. In DNA form, the CDR3 reads TGTGCCACCGGACAGGAGGCCTACGAGCAGTACTTC. Its protein product is CATGQEAYEQYF. The chain combines TRBV10-3 with TRBJ2-7; 7 bases line up with TRBD1. V was clipped by 10 bases and J by 2 bases; unmatched bases: 5. CDR1 is ENHRY and CDR2 is SYGVKD in the germline V gene. The CDR3 extends over 12 amino acids.

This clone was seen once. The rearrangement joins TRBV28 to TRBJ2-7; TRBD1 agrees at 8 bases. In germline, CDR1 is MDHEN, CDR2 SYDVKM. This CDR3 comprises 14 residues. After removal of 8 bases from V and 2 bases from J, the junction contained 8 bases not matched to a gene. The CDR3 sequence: CASSGGASPYEQYF. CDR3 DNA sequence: TGTGCCAGCTCAGGGGGCGCGTCCCCCTACGAGCAGTACTTC.

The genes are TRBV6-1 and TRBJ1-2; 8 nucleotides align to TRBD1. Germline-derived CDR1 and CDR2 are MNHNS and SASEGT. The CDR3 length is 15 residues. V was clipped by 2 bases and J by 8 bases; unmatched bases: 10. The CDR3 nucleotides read TGTGCCAGCAGTGAACCCCTTCAGGGGGCTGGAGGCTACACCTTC. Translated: CASSEPLQGAGGYTF.